This entry lists 14 T cell receptor beta chains sequenced from one sample in a study of OX40 agonist ivuxolimab in advanced cancers. Assay: immunoSEQ multiplex PCR; the TCRdb copy retains only in-frame clones and omits some. Among some 63,000 clones, over 80% were seen once, and the ten largest hold more than 25%. Sample: CD4+ or CD8+ T cells sorted from blood, taken in a trial of the OX40 agonist ivuxolimab. These receptors were collected from an adult with an advanced solid tumor such as melanoma, head and neck, liver or kidney cancer.

The chain has TRBV6-5 and TRBJ1-1; D is undetermined. CDR1 MNHEY and CDR2 SVGAGI come from the germline V gene. The ends were cut back, 5 bases at V and 0 bases at J, with 7 bases in the middle. The CDR3 totals 13 residues. The CDR3 sequence is CASSGRVNTEAFF. CDR3 DNA: TGTGCCAGCAGTGGACGGGTGAACACTGAAGCTTTCTTT.

J is TRBJ2-7 and V is TRBV19; 7 nucleotides align to TRBD2. V lost 0 bases to trimming and J lost 3 bases; unmatched junction nucleotides: 5. The CDR3 contains 15 residues. Germline CDR1 reads LNHDA; CDR2 reads SQIVND (reference sequence). CDR3 in amino acids: CASSIDRAGVYEQYF. Written as DNA, the CDR3 is TGTGCCAGTAGTATAGATCGGGCGGGAGTCTACGAGCAGTACTTC. Full variable domain (missing parts from reference TRBV19 and TRBJ2-7): DGGITQSPKYLFRKEGQNVTLSCEQNLNHDAMYWYRQDPGQGLRLIYYSQIVNDFQKGDIAEGYSVSREKKESFPLTVTSAQKNPTAFYLCASSIDRAGVYEQYFGPGTRLTVT.

V gene TRBV5-1 combines with J gene TRBJ2-1, with 8 nucleotides matching TRBD2. The J segment lost 6 bases and the V segment lost 0 bases, leaving 8 bases of the junction unmatched. The V gene's germline CDR1 is SGHRS and CDR2 YFSETQ. This CDR3 has 16 residues. The CDR3 here is CASSLVGSGIGNEQFF. CDR3 coding DNA: TGCGCCAGCAGCTTGGTGGGTAGCGGGATCGGCAATGAGCAGTTCTTC.

The V and J genes are TRBV5-6 and TRBJ2-1; D may correspond to TRBD1 or TRBD2 (5 bases each). V gave up 3 bases and J gave up 2 bases, with 15 bases separating them. Per the germline V gene, CDR1 is SGHDT and CDR2 is YYEEEE. The CDR3 contains 16 residues. The CDR3 spells CASSSRGDLAYNEQFF. The CDR3 DNA reads TGTGCCAGCAGCTCCAGAGGGGATCTGGCCTACAATGAGCAGTTCTTC.

The rearrangement joins TRBV5-1 to TRBJ2-7; D not resolved. V lost 1 base and J 5 bases, leaving 13 bases between the germline ends. This CDR3 region has 14 residues. Germline CDR1 reads SGHRS; CDR2 reads YFSETQ. Here the CDR3 DNA reads TGCGCCAGCAGCTTGATGGGGTTGAATCACGAGCAGTACTTC. This sequence encodes CASSLMGLNHEQYF. Looking up the rest from reference TRBV5-1 and TRBJ2-7 gives the full variable domain: KAGVTQTPRYLIKTRGQQVTLSCSPISGHRSVSWYQQTPGQGLQFLFEYFSETQRNKGNFPGRFSGRQFSNSRSEMNVSTLELGDSALYLCASSLMGLNHEQYFGPGTRLTVT.

The chain employs TRBV5-1 and TRBJ2-3; D might be TRBD2 (6 bases). V gave up 2 bases and J gave up 5 bases, with 12 bases separating them. CDR1 is SGHRS, CDR2 YFSETQ, per germline. This CDR3 is 14 amino acids long. CDR3 in amino acids: CASSLTGVGDTQYF. The CDR3, as DNA: TGCGCCAGCAGCTTAACGGGAGTTGGAGATACGCAGTATTTT. Variable domain in full (rest from reference TRBV5-1 and TRBJ2-3): KAGVTQTPRYLIKTRGQQVTLSCSPISGHRSVSWYQQTPGQGLQFLFEYFSETQRNKGNFPGRFSGRQFSNSRSEMNVSTLELGDSALYLCASSLTGVGDTQYFGPGTRLTVL.

The chain uses TRBV6-9 and TRBJ2-7; no reliable D call. The length of the CDR3 is 12 residues. Germline V CDR1 and CDR2: MNHGY, SVAAGI. V lost 4 bases, J lost 3 bases, and 7 bases lay in between. Written as DNA, the CDR3 is TGTGCCAGCAGTTTAGACGGCTACGAGCAGTACTTC. Its protein product is CASSLDGYEQYF.

V gene TRBV2 combines with J gene TRBJ1-4; D might be TRBD1 (6 bases). With 7 bases removed from V and 8 bases from J, the gap between germline ends came to 17 bases. The CDR3 covers 14 residues. The germline gives CDR1 SNHLY, CDR2 FYNNEI. CDR3 in DNA: TGTGCCAGCAACGTACAGGGCTCGGGGGAAAAACTGTTTTTT. This codes for CASNVQGSGEKLFF.

V is TRBV7-2 and J is TRBJ2-7; perhaps TRBD1 as D (6 bases). Germline CDR1 and CDR2: SGHTA and FQGNSA. Between the trimmed V and J ends, which lost 5 bases and 0 bases, there was a span of 8 bases. The CDR3 extends over 13 amino acids. CDR3 sequence reads: CASSPGVSYEQYF. The CDR3 DNA reads TGTGCCAGCAGCCCAGGGGTCTCCTACGAGCAGTACTTC.

This clone was observed a handful of times. The chain employs TRBV10-1 and TRBJ1-2; D is unresolved. CDR1 and CDR2 (germline): WNHNN, SYGVQD (reference sequence). Trimming stripped 6 bases from V and 2 bases from J, with 10 bases between. The CDR3 consists of 13 residues. The CDR3 protein is CASSPRANYGYTF. CDR3 DNA: TGCGCCAGCAGCCCCCGGGCCAACTATGGCTACACCTTC.

The chain links TRBV2 to TRBJ2-5; TRBD1 aligns across 8 bases. The J call is in doubt because the DNA end fits TRBJ2-7 better. The germline V gene encodes CDR1 SNHLY and CDR2 FYNNEI. The CDR3 has 13 amino acids. CDR3 bases: TGTGCCAGCAGTAGTGGGACAGGTCGCGAGCAGTACTTC. Encoded protein: CASSSGTGREQYF.

The V and J genes are TRBV30 and TRBJ1-2; tentatively, D is TRBD1 (5 bases). The V gene lost 1 base and the J gene lost 13 bases, with 10 bases spanning the gap. Germline V gives CDR1 GTSNPN, CDR2 SVGIG (reference sequence). This CDR3 region has 10 residues. CDR3 nucleotides: TGTGCCTGGAGTGCTCGGGACCCCACCTTC. Protein: CAWSARDPTF. The full variable domain, with the rest looked up from reference TRBV30 and TRBJ1-2, is SQTIHQWPATLVQPVGSPLSLECTVEGTSNPNLYWYRQAAGRGLQLLFYSVGIGQISSEVPQNLSASRPQDRQFILSSKKLLLSDSGFYLCAWSARDPTFGSGTRLTVV.

The chain has TRBV5-6 and TRBJ1-2; D gene ambiguous. Germline lookup yields CDR1 SGHDT and CDR2 YYEEEE. The CDR3 length is 12 residues. Trimming removed 1 base at V and 4 bases at J, with 5 bases between. CDR3 sequence (DNA): TGTGCCAGCAGCTTGCAGTCCTATGGCTACACCTTC. Translating it yields CASSLQSYGYTF.

This clone was counted a single time. The chain recombines TRBV28 with TRBJ2-3; TRBD2 matches 11 bases. Germline V gene data show CDR1 as MDHEN and CDR2 as SYDVKM. The CDR3 is made up of 16 amino acids. V trimming: 3 bases; J trimming: 7 bases; junction bases outside the gene matches: 9. The CDR3 region has the DNA TGTGCCAGCAGTTTTCTCCTAGCGGGGGGTTATCATACGCAGTATTTT. It translates to CASSFLLAGGYHTQYF.